Each of the 15 T cell receptor beta chains below was sequenced from the same sample in a study of CD8 T cells in Susac syndrome. An amount of RNA that ranged from about 0.45 to 1 ug was reverse transcribed with random hexamers. TCRdb passed the immunoSEQ multiplex PCR reads through MiXCR, listing each CDR3 protein once. The table includes under 250,000 distinct CDR3 sequences, approximately 94% detected once. The sequencing sample was made of CD4+ T cells from PBMCs. Receptor source: a human donor with Susac syndrome.

The V and J genes are TRBV3-1 and TRBJ1-4, with 8 bases lining up with TRBD1. This CDR3 spans 14 amino acids. J was trimmed by 8 bases and V by 4 bases; bases with no gene match: 6. In germline, CDR1 is LGHDT, CDR2 YNNKEL (reference sequence). The CDR3 spells CASSPSRDREKLFF. The CDR3, as DNA: TGTGCCAGCAGCCCGTCCCGGGACAGGGAAAAACTGTTTTTT.

This clonotype was seen a single time. This sequence joins TRBV11-2 and TRBJ2-7, with D tentatively TRBD1 (7 bases). Germline lookup yields CDR1 SGHAT and CDR2 FQNNGV. Trimming cost V 6 bases and J 7 bases, with 25 bases left between them. The CDR3 loop spans 16 amino acids. In nucleotides, the CDR3 is TGTGCCAGCAGGGGGGTTTTCGGACAGGCGGGGTCGGAGCAGTACTTC. Translated, it gives CASRGVFGQAGSEQYF.

This chain uses TRBV12-3 or TRBV12-4 with TRBJ2-5; D remains unclear. The V end was cut by 7 bases, the J end by 2 bases, with 17 bases between. The CDR3 totals 15 residues. The CDR3, as DNA: TGTGCCAGCACTGACCGAGGCCGACTGCAAGAGACCCAGTACTTC. Translation gives CASTDRGRLQETQYF.

This clonotype has just one count. The V gene is TRBV6-1, the J gene TRBJ1-2; TRBD1 might be the D (5 bases). Trimming took 6 bases from V and 4 from J, leaving 18 bases between them. The CDR3 is 15 residues long. Germline V gene lookup returns CDR1 MNHNS and CDR2 SASEGT. For the CDR3, the DNA is TGTGCCAGCAGATCCAGGGCGGTCCTGGGCTATGGCTACACCTTC. It is translated as CASRSRAVLGYGYTF.

This chain connects TRBV12-3 or TRBV12-4 to TRBJ1-3, with unresolved D. The germline V and J ends were trimmed by 6 bases and 1 base, with 4 bases remaining between them. The CDR3 extends over 12 amino acids. The CDR3 DNA reads as TGTGCCAGCAGGGGGTCTGGAAACACCATATATTTT. Encoded protein: CASRGSGNTIYF.

The chain is built from TRBV5-1 and TRBJ2-5, with 11 bases aligning to TRBD2. Germline V CDR1 and CDR2: SGHRS, YFSETQ. The V and J ends lost 5 bases and 3 bases, in that order; junction bases with no gene match: 9. The CDR3 loop spans 16 amino acids. CDR3 sequence: CASRKRPLAGEETQYF. CDR3 bases: TGCGCCAGCAGGAAGCGTCCACTAGCGGGGGAAGAGACCCAGTACTTC.

The chain joins TRBV6-2 or TRBV6-3 to TRBJ1-1, with unresolved D. CDR1 is MNHEY, CDR2 SVGEGT, per germline. The CDR3 runs 11 residues. Trimming took 6 bases from V and 5 from J, leaving 7 bases between them. CDR3 nucleotide sequence: TGTGCCAGCAGCTACGGAACTGAAGCTTTCTTT. Protein sequence: CASSYGTEAFF.

The chain carries TRBV20-1 and TRBJ2-7; TRBD1 might be the D (6 bases). Germline values: CDR1 DFQATT, CDR2 SNEGSKA (reference sequence). Trimming pared 3 bases from V and 6 bases from J, leaving 21 bases between. This CDR3 has 15 residues. Here the CDR3 DNA reads TGCAGTGCTAGTGGTTCCGTCTGGGGGCCGGGCGAGCAGTACTTC. Amino acids: CSASGSVWGPGEQYF.

The V gene is TRBV18, the J gene TRBJ1-2; D remains ambiguous. The germline V gene has CDR1 KGHSH and CDR2 LQKENI. The CDR3 has 14 amino acids. With 0 bases removed from V and 7 bases from J, the gap between germline ends came to 12 bases. The CDR3 bases are TGTGCCAGCTCACCACCCTCGGGGTACGGTGGCTACACCTTC. Translating it yields CASSPPSGYGGYTF.

The chain joins TRBV12-3 or TRBV12-4 to TRBJ2-7; 7 bases agree with TRBD1. After removal of 5 bases from V and 0 bases from J, the junction contained 7 bases not matched to a gene. This CDR3 region has 15 residues. The CDR3 DNA reads TGTGCCAGCAGTCTAGAGACAGGGAGCTCCTACGAGCAGTACTTC. Translation gives CASSLETGSSYEQYF.

V is TRBV6-2 or TRBV6-3 and J is TRBJ2-7; D is unresolved. Germline V gene lookup returns CDR1 MNHEY and CDR2 SVGEGT. V lost 10 bases and J 2 bases, leaving 21 bases between the germline ends. This CDR3 comprises 15 residues. The CDR3 nucleotides are TGTGCCACCCGCTCAACGGCGGAGACCCCCTACGAGCAGTACTTC. This sequence encodes CATRSTAETPYEQYF.

The rearrangement joins TRBV11-2 to TRBJ2-3; D is uncertain. The V gene's germline CDR1 is SGHAT and CDR2 FQNNGV. This CDR3 contains 15 residues. V shed 1 base and J shed 4 bases, with 12 bases lying between them. The CDR3 reads CASSLGSRTSDTQYF. The DNA of the CDR3 is TGTGCCAGCAGCTTAGGTTCTCGGACCTCAGATACGCAGTATTTT.

The V gene is TRBV20-1, the J gene TRBJ2-7; D gene uncertain. The CDR3 is 12 residues long. The germline V and J ends were trimmed by 5 bases and 2 bases, with 10 bases remaining between them. The germline V gene has CDR1 DFQATT and CDR2 SNEGSKA (reference sequence). The CDR3 nucleotides read TGCAGTGCTGGGCTCCAGGCCTACGAGCAGTACTTC. Residues: CSAGLQAYEQYF.

V and J are TRBV30 and TRBJ1-2; the match to TRBD1 covers 7 bases. The germline CDR1 and CDR2 sequences are GTSNPN and SVGIG (reference sequence). Unmatched junction bases numbered 8, after V lost 2 bases and J lost 5 bases. The CDR3 has 14 amino acids. The CDR3 DNA sequence: TGTGCCTGGAGTCCCACGGGCAGGGGGTATGGCTACACCTTC. Amino acid sequence: CAWSPTGRGYGYTF.

The sample holds one count of this clonotype. The J gene is TRBJ2-4, the V gene TRBV5-1, with 11 bases identical to TRBD2. Germline-derived CDR1 and CDR2 are SGHRS and YFSETQ. V gave up 1 base and J gave up 6 bases; unmatched junction bases: 0. The CDR3 totals 14 residues. As DNA, the CDR3 is TGCGCCAGCAGCTTGACTAGCGGGGGAAACATTCAGTACTTC. It codes for CASSLTSGGNIQYF.